This paragraph covers one T cell receptor beta chain sequence. This sample was taken from a study of shared clonotypes between healthy human individuals. Nashville, Tennessee was home to all donors, who were Caucasian adults. Sequencing used immunoSEQ multiplex PCR; TCRdb keeps in-frame clones, though not all of them. The table lists around 100,000 clones, 67% of them singletons. The CDR3 is 14 residues long. V shed 3 bases and J 6 bases; nucleotides not matched to a gene: 6. The germline V gene encodes CDR1 SGDLS and CDR2 YYNGEE. The rearrangement uses TRBV9 and TRBJ1-1, with 9 positions matching TRBD1. The clonotype was recovered from a woman aged 25 to 39 in good health. Material: memory CD8+ T cells sorted from blood. Subset of the sample: CD45RO+ cells pooled with CCR7-negative TemRA cells. The CDR3 region is CASSGGQGSPEAFF. The CDR3 bases are TGTGCCAGCAGCGGGGGACAGGGCTCCCCTGAAGCTTTCTTT.